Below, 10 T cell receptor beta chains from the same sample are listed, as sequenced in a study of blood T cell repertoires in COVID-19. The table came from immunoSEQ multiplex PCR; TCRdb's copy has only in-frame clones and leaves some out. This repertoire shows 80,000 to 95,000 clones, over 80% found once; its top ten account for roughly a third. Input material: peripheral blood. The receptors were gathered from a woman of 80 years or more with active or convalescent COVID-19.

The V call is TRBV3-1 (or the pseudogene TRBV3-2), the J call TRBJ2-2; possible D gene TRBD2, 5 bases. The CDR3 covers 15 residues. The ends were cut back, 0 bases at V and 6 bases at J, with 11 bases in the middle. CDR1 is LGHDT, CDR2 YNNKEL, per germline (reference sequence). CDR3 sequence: CASSQDGSYSGELFF. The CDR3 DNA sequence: TGTGCCAGCAGCCAAGATGGGAGCTATTCCGGGGAGCTGTTTTTT.

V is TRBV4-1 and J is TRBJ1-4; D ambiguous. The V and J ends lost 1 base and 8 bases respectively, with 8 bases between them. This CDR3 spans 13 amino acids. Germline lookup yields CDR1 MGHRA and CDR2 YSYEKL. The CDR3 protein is CASSQALREKLFF. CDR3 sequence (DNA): TGCGCCAGCAGCCAAGCGCTCCGGGAAAAACTGTTTTTT.

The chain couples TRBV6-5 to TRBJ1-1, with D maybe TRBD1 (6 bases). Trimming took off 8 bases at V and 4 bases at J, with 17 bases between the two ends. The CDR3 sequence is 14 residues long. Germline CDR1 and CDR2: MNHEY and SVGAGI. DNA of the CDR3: TGTGCCAGCTTCAGGGGTATGATTGGCACTGAAGCTTTCTTT. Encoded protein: CASFRGMIGTEAFF.

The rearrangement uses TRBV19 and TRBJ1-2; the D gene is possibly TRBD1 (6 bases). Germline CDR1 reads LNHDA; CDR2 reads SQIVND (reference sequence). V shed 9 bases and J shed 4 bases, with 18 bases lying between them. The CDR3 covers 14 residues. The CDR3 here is CASLGTNILYGYTF. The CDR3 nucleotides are TGTGCCAGCCTCGGGACAAATATACTCTATGGCTACACCTTC.

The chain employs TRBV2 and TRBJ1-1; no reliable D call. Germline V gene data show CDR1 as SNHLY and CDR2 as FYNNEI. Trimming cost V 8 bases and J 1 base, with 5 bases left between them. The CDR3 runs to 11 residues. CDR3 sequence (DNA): TGTGCCAGCGGCCAGAACACTGAAGCTTTCTTT. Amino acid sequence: CASGQNTEAFF.

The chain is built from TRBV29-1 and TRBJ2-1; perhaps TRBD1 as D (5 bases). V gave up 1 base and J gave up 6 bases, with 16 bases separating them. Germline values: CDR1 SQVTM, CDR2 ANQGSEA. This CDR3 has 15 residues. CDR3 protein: CSVEVGILTGNEQFF. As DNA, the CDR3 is TGCAGCGTTGAAGTGGGGATACTTACAGGCAATGAGCAGTTCTTC.

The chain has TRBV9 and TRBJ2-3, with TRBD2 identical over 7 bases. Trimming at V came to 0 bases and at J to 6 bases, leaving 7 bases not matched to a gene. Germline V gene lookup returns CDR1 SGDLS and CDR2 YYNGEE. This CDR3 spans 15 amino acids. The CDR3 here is CASSVVPSGYDTQYF. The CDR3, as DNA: TGTGCCAGCAGCGTAGTTCCTAGCGGATACGATACGCAGTATTTT.

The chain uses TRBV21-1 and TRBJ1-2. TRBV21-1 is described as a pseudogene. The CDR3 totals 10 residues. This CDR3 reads CASSKEAGHW. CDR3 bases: TGTGCCAGCAGCAAAGAGGCGGGGCACTGG.

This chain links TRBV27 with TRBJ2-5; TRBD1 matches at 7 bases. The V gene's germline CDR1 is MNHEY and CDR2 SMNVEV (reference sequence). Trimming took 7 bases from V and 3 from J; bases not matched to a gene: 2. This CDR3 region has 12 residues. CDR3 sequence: CASTGTEETQYF. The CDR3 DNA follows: TGTGCCAGCACCGGGACAGAAGAGACCCAGTACTTC.

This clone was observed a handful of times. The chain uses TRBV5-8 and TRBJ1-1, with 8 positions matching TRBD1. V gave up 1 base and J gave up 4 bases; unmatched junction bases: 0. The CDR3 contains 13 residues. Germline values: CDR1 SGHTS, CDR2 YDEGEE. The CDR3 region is CASSLTGGTEAFF. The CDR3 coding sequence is TGTGCCAGCAGCTTGACAGGGGGCACTGAAGCTTTCTTT. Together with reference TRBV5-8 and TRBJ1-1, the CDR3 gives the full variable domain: EAGVTQSPTHLIKTRGQQATLRCSPISGHTSVYWYQQALGLGLQFLLWYDEGEERNRGNFPPRFSGRQFPNYSSELNVNALELEDSALYLCASSLTGGTEAFFGQGTRLTVV.